Following are 22 T cell receptor beta chains from one sample sequenced in a study of blood T cell repertoires in COVID-19. Generated by immunoSEQ multiplex PCR, the TCRdb table keeps only in-frame clones and is missing some. The table lists fewer than 30,000 clones, 93% of them singletons. The sample consisted of peripheral blood. These receptors all come from a woman aged 70 to 79 with COVID-19, enrolled during active disease.

This rearrangement joins TRBV4-2 to TRBJ1-2; D is perhaps TRBD1 (5 bases). The CDR3 consists of 15 residues. Trimming shortened V by 2 bases and J by 2 bases, and 12 bases separated the two germline ends. Germline V gene data show CDR1 as LGHNA and CDR2 as YNFKEQ. CDR3 sequence: CASSQPDTVNYGYTF. The CDR3 region has the DNA TGTGCCAGCAGCCAACCGGACACCGTCAACTATGGCTACACCTTC.

V gene TRBV7-9 combines with J gene TRBJ1-2, with 7 bases matching TRBD1. V lost 5 bases, J lost 4 bases, and 7 bases stayed unmatched. CDR3 size: 14 residues. CDR1 is SEHNR and CDR2 is FQNEAQ in the germline V gene (reference sequence). CDR3 nucleotides: TGTGCCAGCAGCCCGCCGGGGACAGCCTATGGCTACACCTTC. It encodes CASSPPGTAYGYTF.

J is TRBJ2-3 and V is TRBV28; TRBD2 matches at 7 bases. Trimming removed 2 bases from V and 1 base from J; junction bases left unmatched: 18. Germline V gene data show CDR1 as MDHEN and CDR2 as SYDVKM. This CDR3 spans 20 amino acids. The CDR3 nucleotides read TGTGCCAGCAGTTTAACCTCCACTAACCTCCTAGCGGAACGCACAGATACGCAGTATTTT. It specifies CASSLTSTNLLAERTDTQYF.

The chain employs TRBV19 and TRBJ2-3; maybe TRBD1 (6 bases). Trimming removed 2 bases from V and 0 bases from J, with 9 bases in between. The CDR3 contains 15 residues. From germline, CDR1 is LNHDA and CDR2 SQIVND (reference sequence). The CDR3 sequence is CASSITGLSTDTQYF. The CDR3 DNA is TGTGCCAGTAGTATAACAGGGTTAAGCACAGATACGCAGTATTTT.

The chain recombines TRBV24-1 with TRBJ2-3; possibly TRBD1 for D (6 bases). V shed 5 bases and J shed 0 bases, with 11 bases lying between them. Germline values: CDR1 KGHDR, CDR2 SFDVKD. This CDR3 has 15 amino acids. The CDR3 loop is CATSVGASSTDTQYF. CDR3 nucleotides: TGTGCCACCAGTGTGGGGGCCTCTAGCACAGATACGCAGTATTTT.

The V gene is TRBV6-5, the J gene TRBJ1-2; D call uncertain. This CDR3 region has 16 residues. The V gene lost 2 bases and the J gene lost 4 bases, with 17 bases spanning the gap. Germline V lookup: CDR1 MNHEY, CDR2 SVGAGI. The CDR3 sequence: CASSYTYPGSTYGYTF. CDR3 in DNA: TGTGCCAGCAGTTACACTTATCCGGGGTCTACCTATGGCTACACCTTC.

The rearrangement links TRBV5-5 to TRBJ2-2; 10 bases fit TRBD2. The CDR3 is 17 residues long. CDR1 and CDR2 from the germline V gene are SGHKS and YYEKEE (reference sequence). Trimming took 2 bases from V and 1 from J; bases not matched to a gene: 5. CDR3 bases: TGTGCCAGCAGCTTTAGCCGGACTAGCGGGAACACCGGGGAGCTGTTTTTT. It encodes CASSFSRTSGNTGELFF.

V gene TRBV28 combines with J gene TRBJ2-1; D is uncertain. CDR3 length: 13 residues. The germline gives CDR1 MDHEN, CDR2 SYDVKM. The V gene lost 5 bases and the J gene lost 10 bases, with 15 bases spanning the gap. The CDR3 protein is CASSEGALREQFF. The CDR3 DNA is TGTGCCAGCAGTGAAGGAGCCCTCAGAGAGCAGTTCTTC. Full variable domain (rest looked up from reference TRBV28 and TRBJ2-1): DVKVTQSSRYLVKRTGEKVFLECVQDMDHENMFWYRQDPGLGLRLIYFSYDVKMKEKGDIPEGYSVSREKKERFSLILESASTNQTSMYLCASSEGALREQFFGPGTRLTVL.

This chain links TRBV28 with TRBJ1-6; 10 bases agree with TRBD1. There are 15 residues in the CDR3. The ends lost 4 bases at V and 5 bases at J; junction bases unmatched: 2. CDR1 and CDR2 (germline): MDHEN, SYDVKM. DNA for the CDR3: TGTGCCAGCAGTTACGGGACAGGGGATAATTCACCCCTCCACTTT. It encodes CASSYGTGDNSPLHF.

V gene TRBV2 combines with J gene TRBJ1-6, with TRBD1 matching over 9 bases. V lost 6 bases to trimming and J lost 7 bases; unmatched junction nucleotides: 10. This CDR3 is 16 amino acids long. The germline V gene encodes CDR1 SNHLY and CDR2 FYNNEI. CDR3 region: CASSYSGTGSNSPLHF. As DNA, the CDR3 is TGTGCCAGCAGCTACTCCGGGACAGGGTCGAATTCACCCCTCCACTTT.

V usage is TRBV27 and J usage is TRBJ1-2; maybe TRBD1 (5 bases). Trimming pared 5 bases from V and 5 bases from J, leaving 12 bases between. Germline values: CDR1 MNHEY, CDR2 SMNVEV (reference sequence). The CDR3 is made up of 13 amino acids. This CDR3 is CASSPGVLYGYTF. The CDR3 nucleotides are TGTGCCAGCAGTCCGGGGGTCCTATATGGCTACACCTTC.

This clone was observed once. The V and J genes are TRBV11-2 and TRBJ2-3; TRBD2 agrees at 9 bases. Germline V lookup: CDR1 SGHAT, CDR2 FQNNGV. Trimming took 2 bases from V and 6 from J; bases not matched to a gene: 6. This CDR3 comprises 15 residues. The CDR3 DNA follows: TGTGCCAGCAGCTTAAATAGCGGGAGTGCCGATACGCAGTATTTT. The encoded protein is CASSLNSGSADTQYF. The full variable domain, in which reference TRBV11-2 and TRBJ2-3 provide the parts outside the CDR3, is EAGVAQSPRYKIIEKRQSVAFWCNPISGHATLYWYQQILGQGPKLLIQFQNNGVVDDSQLPKDRFSAERLKGVDSTLKIQPAKLEDSAVYLCASSLNSGSADTQYFGPGTRLTVL.

The rearrangement joins TRBV7-2 to TRBJ2-7; 10 bases are shared with TRBD2. This CDR3 spans 15 amino acids. The V gene's germline CDR1 is SGHTA and CDR2 FQGNSA. Trimming took 1 base from V and 2 from J; bases not matched to a gene: 2. The CDR3 here is CASSLVLAGAYEQYF. The CDR3 bases are TGTGCCAGCAGCTTAGTCCTAGCGGGAGCCTACGAGCAGTACTTC.

The chain employs TRBV6-5 and TRBJ1-2, with 9 bases matching TRBD1. Germline CDR1 MNHEY, CDR2 SVGAGI. V dropped 10 bases and J dropped 7; count of bases not matched to a gene: 10. The CDR3 contains 13 residues. CDR3 amino acids: CATLPGQGSGYTF. The DNA for the CDR3 is TGTGCCACCCTGCCGGGACAGGGCTCTGGCTACACCTTC.

This chain links TRBV12-3 or TRBV12-4 with TRBJ2-7; D may be TRBD2 (5 bases). Deletions cut 5 bases from V and 2 bases from J, with 10 bases between. There are 13 residues in the CDR3. CDR3 loop: CASSGSQTYEQYF. DNA of the CDR3: TGTGCCAGCAGTGGGAGCCAGACCTACGAGCAGTACTTC.

The J gene is TRBJ1-4, the V gene TRBV5-5, with D hard to call. The CDR3 has 15 residues. V dropped 0 bases and J dropped 3 bases, with 9 bases sitting between them. Germline V gives CDR1 SGHKS, CDR2 YYEKEE (reference sequence). CDR3 residues: CASSLAPFPNEKLFF. As DNA, the CDR3 is TGTGCCAGCAGCTTGGCCCCGTTCCCTAATGAAAAACTGTTTTTT.

The V gene is TRBV19, the J gene TRBJ1-5; perhaps TRBD1 as D (6 bases). Trimming took off 2 bases at V and 11 bases at J, with 22 bases between the two ends. Germline CDR1 LNHDA, CDR2 SQIVND (reference sequence). The CDR3 covers 16 residues. The CDR3 loop is CASSISLGLGGEAQHF. The CDR3 DNA reads as TGTGCCAGTAGTATATCGCTAGGGTTAGGGGGTGAGGCCCAGCATTTT.

The chain recombines TRBV6-5 with TRBJ2-7, with D hard to call. The germline gives CDR1 MNHEY, CDR2 SVGAGI. The CDR3 covers 14 residues. V was cut by 2 bases and J by 1 base, with 9 bases left in between. CDR3 DNA sequence: TGTGCCAGCAGTTACCTTTCAGGTTCCTACGAGCAGTACTTC. This translates into CASSYLSGSYEQYF.

This chain links TRBV5-4 with TRBJ2-7; maybe TRBD2 (6 bases). This CDR3 has 13 residues. V was pared by 4 bases and J by 3 bases, with 11 bases between. Per germline, CDR1 SGHNT and CDR2 YYREEE (reference sequence). The CDR3 coding sequence is TGTGCCAGCAGCGGCTGGGGAGGCTACGAGCAGTACTTC. Translating gives CASSGWGGYEQYF. Variable domain in full (rest from reference TRBV5-4 and TRBJ2-7): ETGVTQSPTHLIKTRGQQVTLRCSSQSGHNTVSWYQQALGQGPQFIFQYYREEENGRGNFPPRFSGLQFPNYSSELNVNALELDDSALYLCASSGWGGYEQYFGPGTRLTVT.

The chain has TRBV28 and TRBJ2-7; possible D gene TRBD1, 6 bases. V gave up 7 bases and J gave up 2 bases, with 12 bases separating them. In germline, CDR1 is MDHEN, CDR2 SYDVKM. This CDR3 region has 13 residues. The CDR3 bases are TGTGCCAGCACCTTACAGGGCGCCTACGAGCAGTACTTC. It codes for CASTLQGAYEQYF. The full variable domain, completed using reference TRBV28 and TRBJ2-7, is DVKVTQSSRYLVKRTGEKVFLECVQDMDHENMFWYRQDPGLGLRLIYFSYDVKMKEKGDIPEGYSVSREKKERFSLILESASTNQTSMYLCASTLQGAYEQYFGPGTRLTVT.

This clone was seen a single time. V usage is TRBV9 and J usage is TRBJ2-7; 7 nucleotides agree with TRBD1. The CDR3 length is 15 residues. Germline-derived CDR1 and CDR2 are SGDLS and YYNGEE. Trimming took 2 bases from V and 5 from J; bases not matched to a gene: 10. The chain's CDR3 is CASSVTGTEPNEQYF. As DNA, the CDR3 is TGTGCCAGCAGCGTGACCGGGACAGAGCCTAACGAGCAGTACTTC.

The chain links TRBV2 to TRBJ1-1, with 8 bases fitting TRBD1. The CDR3 runs 14 residues. Germline CDR1 and CDR2: SNHLY and FYNNEI. With V trimmed by 7 bases and J by 7 bases, 11 bases remained unmatched. In DNA, the CDR3 is TGTGCCAGCACCTCGACCGAAGGGACAGGTGAAGCTTTCTTT. Encoded protein: CASTSTEGTGEAFF. The complete variable domain, with remaining parts taken from reference TRBV2 and TRBJ1-1, reads EPEVTQTPSHQVTQMGQEVILRCVPISNHLYFYWYRQILGQKVEFLVSFYNNEISEKSEIFDDQFSVERPDGSNFTLKIRSTKLEDSAMYFCASTSTEGTGEAFFGQGTRLTVV.